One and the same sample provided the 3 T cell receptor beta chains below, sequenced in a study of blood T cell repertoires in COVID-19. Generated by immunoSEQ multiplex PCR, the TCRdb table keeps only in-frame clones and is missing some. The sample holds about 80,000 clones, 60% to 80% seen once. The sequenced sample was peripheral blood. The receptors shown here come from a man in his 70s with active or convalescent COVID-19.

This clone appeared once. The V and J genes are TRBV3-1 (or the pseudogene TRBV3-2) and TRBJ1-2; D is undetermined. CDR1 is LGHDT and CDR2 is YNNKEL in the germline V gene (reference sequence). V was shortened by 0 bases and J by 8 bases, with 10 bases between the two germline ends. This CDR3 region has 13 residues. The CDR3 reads CASSQDQRPGYTF. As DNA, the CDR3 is TGTGCCAGCAGCCAAGATCAGCGGCCCGGCTACACCTTC.

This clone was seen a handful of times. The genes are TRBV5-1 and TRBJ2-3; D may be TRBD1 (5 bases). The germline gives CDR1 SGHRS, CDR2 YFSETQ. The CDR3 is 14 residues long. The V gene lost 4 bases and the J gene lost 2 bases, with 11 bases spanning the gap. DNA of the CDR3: TGCGCCAGCAGCCAGGACACCTTCACAGATACGCAGTATTTT. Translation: CASSQDTFTDTQYF.

The CDR3: CASSPDRAMGTEAFF. The CDR3 DNA reads TGTGCCAGCAGCCCCGACAGGGCAATGGGCACTGAAGCTTTCTTT. V and J are TRBV3-1 (or the pseudogene TRBV3-2) and TRBJ1-1, with 7 bases lining up with TRBD1. V was clipped by 4 bases and J by 4 bases; unmatched bases: 9. Germline values: CDR1 LGHDT, CDR2 YNNKEL (reference sequence). The CDR3 runs to 15 residues.